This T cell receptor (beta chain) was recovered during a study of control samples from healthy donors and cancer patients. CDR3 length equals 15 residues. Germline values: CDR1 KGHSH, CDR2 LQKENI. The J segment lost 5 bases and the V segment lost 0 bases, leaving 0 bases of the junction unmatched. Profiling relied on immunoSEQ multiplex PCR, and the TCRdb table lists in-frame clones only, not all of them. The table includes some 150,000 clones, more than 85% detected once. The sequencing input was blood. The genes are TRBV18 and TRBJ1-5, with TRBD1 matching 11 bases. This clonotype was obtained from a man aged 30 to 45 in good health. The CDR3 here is CASSPPGQGDQPQHF. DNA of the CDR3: TGTGCCAGCTCACCACCGGGACAGGGGGATCAGCCCCAGCATTTT.